This entry describes one T cell receptor (beta chain). Its antigen is still unknown. One base away there is no much larger clone; base qualities are not given. The data stem from a study of blood T cell repertoires in COVID-19 (dated by TCRdb to about 2020). Study-wide context: Samples from collaborators originated in the United States, Italy and Spain and spanned both the acute and convalescent phases of COVID-19. The repertoires were made available in a free public database intended to serve as a resource for research on the immune response to SARS-CoV-2. The material from the prospective study consisted of cDNA or gDNA derived from T cells, B-cell-depleted T cells, or PBMCs. Samples came from the ongoing ImmuneRACE study (first 160 participants) plus 1,254 subjects from 6 global collaborators. Deeply sampled blood TCRbeta repertoires from subjects exposed to, actively infected with, or recovered from COVID-19 were included in the dataset. The sample metadata nearly always contained a de-identified subject ID, COVID-19 status, age in years and sex. Where HLA class I and class II types were available, the types were taken from metadata supplied by the sample provider, not from assay-based typing. What the work shows at the level of the full study, not this receptor alone: The amount of clinical and demographic metadata varied by source and participant and was provided uncurated.

CDR1 MGHRA and CDR2 YSYEKL are derived from the germline V gene. V is trimmed back by 3 bases and J by 0 bases, and the junction contains 8 bases that no gene match accounts for. The CDR3 runs 17 amino acids, cysteine and phenylalanine included. Left in the record is the CDR3 DNA by itself, 51 bases read in frame from the first base. The immunoSEQ Assay, a bias-controlled multiplex PCR, was used to amplify TCRbeta CDR3 regions from genomic DNA. On the authors' methods: The number of nucleated cells in each sample was estimated from the amplification of reference gene primers within the assay. Sequence reads were collapsed and filtered to measure the absolute abundance of every unique TCRbeta CDR3 rearrangement. Productive Simpson clonality was computed per sample as the square root of Simpson's diversity index over productive rearrangements. TCRdb took over this immuneACCESS table, retaining in-frame rearrangements with V and J assigned. Such tables are incomplete; in checked studies, under half of the missing clones stem from an unresolved V gene, and the remainder is unexplained. V, J and clone size derive from that table, while D and trimming were established from the DNA sequence. Counted in this sample were around 90,000 clones; 75% to 85% of them appeared once. The top ten clonotypes cover about an eighth of the sample.

Collaborating institutions collected whole blood in K2EDTA tubes following their own protocols. Collaborator samples were shipped for TCRbeta analysis as frozen whole blood, isolated PBMCs, or DNA extracted from either sample type. The chain couples TRBV4-1 to TRBJ1-2; 9 nucleotides in the junction match TRBD1. The sequenced material came from peripheral blood. The sequence came from a human donor in a cohort sampled during active COVID-19. In nucleotide form, the sequence is TGCGCCAGCAGCCAGCCAGGCAGGACAGGGGCTAACTATGGCTACACCTTC. Its amino acids are CASSQPGRTGANYGYTF.